This T cell receptor (beta chain) was sequenced for a study of regulatory T cells in long-lasting Graves disease. Time point defined: persistent/refractory GD, antithyroid drugs over 5 years with positive TRAb. From PBMCs, RNA was extracted and then used to make the TCR library. CDR3-region Arm-PCR and iRepertoire HTBI primers produced the TCR beta libraries. In TCRdb, the multiplex PCR reads were re-called with MiXCR into one record per CDR3 protein. The data contain about 340,000 distinct CDR3 sequences, 15% to 20% of them singletons. The V end lost 3 bases, the J end lost 1 base, and 12 bases lay between the germline ends. The CDR3 has 15 residues.

The clonotype was recovered from a female donor with Graves disease. The starting material was peripheral blood mononuclear cells (PBMCs), obtained when the disease was refractory, from a patient treated with antithyroid drugs. This chain uses TRBV12-3 or TRBV12-4 with TRBJ1-1; no firm D call. The CDR3 protein is CASSLRREGNTEAFF. CDR3 sequence (DNA): TGTGCCAGCAGTTTGCGCCGTGAAGGGAACACTGAAGCTTTCTTT.